The 26 T cell receptor beta chains listed next were all sequenced from one sample in a study of T cells in Graves' hyperthyroidism and ophthalmopathy. The TCR beta CDR3 regions underwent amplification using RNA transcripts as the source. First-round RT-PCR targeting the TCR CDR3 was performed with the HTBI primer set. From the multiplex PCR reads, TCRdb called clonotypes with MiXCR, one entry per CDR3 protein. The table shows about 360,000 distinct CDR3 sequences, with about 20% occurring only once. Material for sequencing was blood. The receptors originated from a woman between 18 and 29 years old with Graves' hyperthyroidism.

This clonotype appeared many times. V gene TRBV18 combines with J gene TRBJ1-1; possible D gene TRBD1, 5 bases. Per the germline V gene, CDR1 is KGHSH and CDR2 is LQKENI. The germline V and J ends were trimmed by 0 bases and 7 bases, with 9 bases remaining between them. This CDR3 region has 13 residues. The CDR3 sequence: CASSPPTGIEAFF. The CDR3 region has the DNA TGTGCCAGCTCACCACCCACAGGTATTGAAGCTTTCTTT.

A note on this clonotype: This may arise from a read error, as a much more abundant clone is one base away. This chain links TRBV28 with TRBJ2-5; 7 bases are shared with TRBD1. V lost 3 bases to trimming and J lost 7 bases; unmatched junction nucleotides: 8. The CDR3 contains 14 residues. Germline assignment: CDR1 MDHEN and CDR2 SYDVKM. CDR3 in DNA: TGTGCCAGCAGTTTTGATGAGGGGGCCGGGACCCAGTACTTC. Its translation is CASSFDEGAGTQYF.

This clonotype showed up many times. This chain joins TRBV7-6 and TRBJ2-5; D not certain. V lost 1 base, J lost 5 bases, and 8 bases lay in between. This CDR3 has 13 residues. Germline V gene sequence: CDR1 SGHVS, CDR2 FNYEAQ. CDR3 DNA sequence: TGTGCCAGCAGCTTAGGGTCTATCGAGACCCAGTACTTC. Translation: CASSLGSIETQYF.

This chain uses TRBV5-1 with TRBJ1-1; weak D call: TRBD1 (5 bases). This CDR3 is 15 amino acids long. With 0 bases removed from V and 4 bases from J, the gap between germline ends came to 13 bases. The germline V gene has CDR1 SGHRS and CDR2 YFSETQ. CDR3 DNA: TGCGCCAGCAGCTTGGGCCCGGCCGGGGGCACTGAAGCTTTCTTT. It translates to CASSLGPAGGTEAFF.

With regard to this clonotype: A read error is likely, as this CDR3 ends without the conserved phenylalanine or tryptophan. The chain links TRBV18 to TRBJ1-1; a possible D gene is TRBD1 (6 bases). Germline V gene data show CDR1 as KGHSH and CDR2 as LQKENI. The CDR3 is 14 amino acids. Trimming left V 3 bases short and J 7 bases short, with 15 bases between. The CDR3 region is CASSPTDTGIEAFL. The CDR3 DNA reads TGTGCCAGCTCACCGACTGATACAGGGATTGAAGCTTTCCTT.

At least ten counts were recorded for this clonotype. V gene TRBV2 combines with J gene TRBJ2-7; D might be TRBD1 (6 bases). This CDR3 region has 13 residues. The ends were cut back, 4 bases at V and 4 bases at J, with 11 bases in the middle. The germline CDR1 and CDR2 sequences are SNHLY and FYNNEI. The CDR3 loop is CASSGQGLYEQYF. CDR3 nucleotide sequence: TGTGCCAGCAGTGGTCAGGGGTTGTACGAGCAGTACTTC.

There are a few counts of this clonotype. V gene TRBV5-1 combines with J gene TRBJ1-1; D gene uncertain. V gave up 0 bases and J gave up 7 bases, with 10 bases separating them. From germline, CDR1 is SGHRS and CDR2 YFSETQ. The CDR3 runs to 13 residues. This CDR3 is CASSLVPFSEAFF. The CDR3, as DNA: TGCGCCAGCAGCTTGGTTCCGTTCAGTGAAGCTTTCTTT.

The table lists this clonotype with many counts. The chain joins TRBV12-3 or TRBV12-4 to TRBJ1-5, with no clear D. The CDR3 length is 15 residues. The V end was cut by 6 bases, the J end by 0 bases, with 12 bases between. For the CDR3, the DNA is TGTGCCAGCAGACCTCTTGGGAATAGCAATCAGCCCCAGCATTTT. Translated, it gives CASRPLGNSNQPQHF.

The chain couples TRBV10-2 to TRBJ1-2; D not certain. This CDR3 has 14 amino acids. V shed 0 bases and J shed 5 bases, with 10 bases lying between them. Germline V gives CDR1 WSHSY, CDR2 SAAADI. The CDR3 loop reads CASSESYSLYGYTF. The CDR3 DNA follows: TGCGCCAGCAGTGAGTCATACAGCCTATATGGCTACACCTTC.

This clonotype came up many times. The chain combines TRBV6-5 with TRBJ1-5, with D maybe TRBD1 (6 bases). Germline V CDR1 and CDR2: MNHEY, SVGAGI. V gave up 2 bases and J gave up 3 bases, with 8 bases separating them. The length of the CDR3 is 14 residues. The CDR3: CASSYGQNNQPQHF. The CDR3 DNA follows: TGTGCCAGCAGTTACGGACAGAACAATCAGCCCCAGCATTTT.

This clonotype was seen ten or more times. The chain has TRBV6-5 and TRBJ2-2; D could derive from TRBD1 or TRBD2 (5 bases each). V lost 6 bases and J 4 bases, leaving 6 bases between the germline ends. Germline CDR1 reads MNHEY; CDR2 reads SVGAGI. CDR3 length: 12 residues. The CDR3 DNA sequence: TGTGCCAGCAGGGGGGTCACCGGGGAGCTGTTTTTT. It yields the protein CASRGVTGELFF.

This clonotype was seen at least ten times. This chain links TRBV5-1 with TRBJ2-5; TRBD2 agrees at 10 bases. Germline CDR1 and CDR2: SGHRS and YFSETQ. With V trimmed by 4 bases and J by 5 bases, 5 bases remained unmatched. This CDR3 contains 14 residues. The CDR3 loop reads CASSSGGATETQYF. The CDR3 bases are TGCGCCAGCAGCAGCGGGGGGGCCACGGAGACCCAGTACTTC.

There are many counts of this clonotype. The genes are TRBV20-1 and TRBJ1-1; D is perhaps TRBD1 (5 bases). CDR1 is DFQATT and CDR2 is SNEGSKA in the germline V gene (reference sequence). This CDR3 region has 11 residues. This chain's CDR3 is CSSGVDTEAFF. Here the CDR3 DNA reads TGCTCCTCGGGGGTGGACACTGAAGCTTTCTTT.

This CDR3 reads CASSSYLRGHQETQYF. CDR3 bases: TGTGCCAGCAGCAGCTACCTTCGGGGGCACCAAGAGACCCAGTACTTC. The gene calls are TRBV7-2 and TRBJ2-5; either TRBD1 or TRBD2 may fit D (6 bases each). CDR3 length: 16 residues. Trimming removed 5 bases from V and 0 bases from J, with 16 bases in between. Germline loops: CDR1 SGHTA, CDR2 FQGNSA.

This clonotype was seen at least ten times. The CDR3 DNA is TGTGCCTGGACCGTACGGGGGGCCTCCTACGAGCAGTACTTC. This codes for CAWTVRGASYEQYF. This rearrangement joins TRBV30 to TRBJ2-7; D possibly corresponds to TRBD2 (7 bases). V lost 4 bases and J 0 bases, leaving 13 bases between the germline ends. The CDR3 is 14 amino acids. Germline-derived CDR1 and CDR2 are GTSNPN and SVGIG (reference sequence).

A few counts support this clonotype. The chain recombines TRBV29-1 with TRBJ2-7, with a possible D match to TRBD2 (6 bases). Germline V gene lookup returns CDR1 SQVTM and CDR2 ANQGSEA. The V and J ends lost 7 bases and 2 bases respectively, with 18 bases between them. The CDR3 extends over 14 amino acids. CDR3 nucleotide sequence: TGCAGCGCTGGTCCTTGGGGCGGGACCTACGAGCAGTACTTC. Amino acid sequence: CSAGPWGGTYEQYF.

In this sample, this clonotype turned up many times. The chain couples TRBV10-3 to TRBJ2-1; D might be TRBD2 (6 bases). CDR1 is ENHRY, CDR2 SYGVKD, per germline. The V gene lost 8 bases and the J gene lost 8 bases, with 13 bases spanning the gap. This CDR3 is built from 12 residues. CDR3 protein: CAIGGGADEQFF. For the CDR3, the DNA is TGTGCCATCGGGGGAGGAGCGGATGAGCAGTTCTTC.

The gene calls are TRBV25-1 and TRBJ2-7; D remains ambiguous. The CDR3 is 15 amino acids. Per germline, CDR1 MGHDK and CDR2 SYGVNS. V was pared by 5 bases and J by 0 bases, with 14 bases between. The CDR3 sequence is CASSRYVGSSYEQYF. In DNA, the CDR3 is TGTGCCAGCAGTCGATATGTGGGTAGCTCCTACGAGCAGTACTTC.

Only a few counts were recorded for this clonotype. The rearrangement uses TRBV5-1 and TRBJ2-7; 8 bases line up with TRBD2. CDR3 length: 16 amino acids. J was trimmed by 4 bases and V by 3 bases; bases with no gene match: 12. The germline V gene has CDR1 SGHRS and CDR2 YFSETQ. The CDR3 DNA is TGCGCCAGCAGCTGGGGACTAGTGGTCCCCCAATACGAGCAGTACTTC. The encoded protein is CASSWGLVVPQYEQYF.

This clonotype has at least ten counts. V usage is TRBV6-5 and J usage is TRBJ1-3; D possibly corresponds to TRBD1 (5 bases). From germline, CDR1 is MNHEY and CDR2 SVGAGI. The CDR3 has 14 residues. V lost 5 bases to trimming and J lost 2 bases, with 10 bases between them. The CDR3 loop reads CASSLLGPGNTIYF. The CDR3 DNA is TGTGCCAGCAGTCTGCTGGGGCCTGGAAACACCATATATTTT.

This clonotype appeared many times. The chain carries TRBV30 and TRBJ2-7; 11 bases map to TRBD2. Germline assignment: CDR1 GTSNPN and CDR2 SVGIG (reference sequence). Trimming removed 1 base from V and 5 bases from J; junction bases left unmatched: 7. The CDR3 loop spans 15 amino acids. The CDR3 loop reads CAWSAELAGAHEQYF. CDR3 nucleotide sequence: TGTGCCTGGAGTGCCGAACTAGCGGGGGCCCACGAGCAGTACTTC.

The gene calls are TRBV11-3 and TRBJ1-5; D perhaps matches TRBD1 (5 bases). V was shortened by 5 bases and J by 5 bases, with 16 bases between the two germline ends. Germline CDR1 is SGHNT and CDR2 is YENEEA. This CDR3 has 15 amino acids. The CDR3 sequence: CASSAHRDGDQPQHF. CDR3 nucleotides: TGTGCCAGCAGCGCCCACCGGGACGGGGATCAGCCCCAGCATTTT.

This clonotype was counted at least ten times. The gene calls are TRBV6-5 and TRBJ1-2; 7 nucleotides agree with TRBD1. V lost 8 bases to trimming and J lost 8 bases; unmatched junction nucleotides: 11. Germline loops: CDR1 MNHEY, CDR2 SVGAGI. The CDR3 has 13 amino acids. CDR3 amino acids: CASVRQGGWGYTF. The CDR3 DNA reads TGTGCCAGCGTCAGACAGGGCGGATGGGGCTACACCTTC.

This clonotype has at least ten counts. V gene TRBV5-1 combines with J gene TRBJ2-5, with 11 positions matching TRBD2. J lost 3 bases, V lost 0 bases, and 7 bases had no gene match. The CDR3 extends over 17 amino acids. Germline-derived CDR1 and CDR2 are SGHRS and YFSETQ. This CDR3 reads CASSLASTTSGEETQYF. Written as DNA, the CDR3 is TGCGCCAGCAGCTTGGCATCAACGACTAGCGGGGAAGAGACCCAGTACTTC.

This clonotype has only a few counts. The V and J genes are TRBV12-3 or TRBV12-4 and TRBJ1-1, with D unresolved. The germline V and J ends were trimmed by 6 bases and 5 bases, with 13 bases remaining between them. The CDR3 contains 13 residues. CDR3 sequence reads: CASSLRDGTEAFF. The CDR3, as DNA: TGTGCCAGCAGCCTGAGGGATGGGACTGAAGCTTTCTTT.

In this sample, this clonotype turned up many times. The chain couples TRBV11-2 to TRBJ1-1, with TRBD1 matching 9 bases. In germline, CDR1 is SGHAT, CDR2 FQNNGV. This CDR3 has 15 amino acids. Losses at the gene ends were 7 bases for V and 7 bases for J; bases not matched to a gene: 13. The CDR3 spells CASNSFRDRAGEAFF. The CDR3 DNA follows: TGTGCCAGCAACTCTTTTCGGGACAGGGCAGGTGAAGCTTTCTTT.